Here is one TCR beta chain with its context. Between the trimmed V and J ends, which lost 0 bases and 0 bases, there was a span of 9 bases. Per the germline V gene, CDR1 is WSHSY and CDR2 is SAAADI. This CDR3 has 16 residues. Both 60 Vbeta primers and 13 Jbeta primers went into the PCR. Assay: immunoSEQ multiplex PCR; the TCRdb copy retains only in-frame clones and omits some. The data show roughly 180,000 clones, approximately 83% seen once. The source of the sample is a study of cytomegalovirus exposure and HLA in healthy donors. The chain is built from TRBV10-2 and TRBJ1-3; D is undetermined. The sequencing input was PBMCs. The TCR was taken from a man aged 18 to 29 in good health and CMV-seropositive. The CDR3 spells CASSESMGFSGNTIYF. The CDR3 DNA is TGCGCCAGCAGTGAGTCGATGGGCTTCTCTGGAAACACCATATATTTT.